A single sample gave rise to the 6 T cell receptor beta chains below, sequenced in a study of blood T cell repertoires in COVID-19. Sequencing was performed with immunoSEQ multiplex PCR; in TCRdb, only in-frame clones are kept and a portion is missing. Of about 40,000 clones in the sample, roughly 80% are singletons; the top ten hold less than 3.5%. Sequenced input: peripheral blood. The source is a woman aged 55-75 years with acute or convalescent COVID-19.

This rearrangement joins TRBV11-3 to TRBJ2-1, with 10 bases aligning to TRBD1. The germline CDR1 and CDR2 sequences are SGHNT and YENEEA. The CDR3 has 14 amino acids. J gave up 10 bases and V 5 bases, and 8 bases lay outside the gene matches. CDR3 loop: CASSLGDRGDEQFF. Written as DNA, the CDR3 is TGTGCCAGCAGCCTTGGGGACAGGGGAGACGAGCAGTTCTTC.

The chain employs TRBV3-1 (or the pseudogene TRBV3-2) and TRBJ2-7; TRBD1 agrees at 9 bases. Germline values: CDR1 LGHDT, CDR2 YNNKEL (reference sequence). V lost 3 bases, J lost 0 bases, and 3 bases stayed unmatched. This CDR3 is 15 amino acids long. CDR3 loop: CASSQGQGYSYEQYF. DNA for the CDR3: TGTGCCAGCAGCCAGGGACAGGGTTACTCCTACGAGCAGTACTTC.

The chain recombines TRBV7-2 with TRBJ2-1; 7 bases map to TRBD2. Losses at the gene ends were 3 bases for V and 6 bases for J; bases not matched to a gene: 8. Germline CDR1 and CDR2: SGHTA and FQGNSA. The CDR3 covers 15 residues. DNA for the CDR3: TGTGCCAGCAGCTTGGGCGGGGGATTCGCCAATGAGCAGTTCTTC. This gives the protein CASSLGGGFANEQFF.

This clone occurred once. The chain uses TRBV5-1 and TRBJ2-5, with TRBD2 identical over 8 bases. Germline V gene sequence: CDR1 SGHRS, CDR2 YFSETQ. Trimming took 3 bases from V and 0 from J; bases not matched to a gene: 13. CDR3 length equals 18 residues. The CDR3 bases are TGCGCCAGCAGCTCGGCGGGTGCGGGAGCGGGAGACCAAGAGACCCAGTACTTC. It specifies CASSSAGAGAGDQETQYF.

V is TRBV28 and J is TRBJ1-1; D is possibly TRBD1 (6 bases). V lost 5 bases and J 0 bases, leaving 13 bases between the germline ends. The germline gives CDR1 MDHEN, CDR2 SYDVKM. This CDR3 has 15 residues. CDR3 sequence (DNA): TGTGCCAGCAGTCCGCCAGGGGTTATGAACACTGAAGCTTTCTTT. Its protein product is CASSPPGVMNTEAFF.

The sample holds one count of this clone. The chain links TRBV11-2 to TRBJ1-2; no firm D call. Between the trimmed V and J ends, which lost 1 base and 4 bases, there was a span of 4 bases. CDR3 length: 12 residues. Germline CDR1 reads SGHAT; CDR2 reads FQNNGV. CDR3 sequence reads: CASSLASYGYTF. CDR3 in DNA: TGTGCCAGCAGCTTAGCCAGCTATGGCTACACCTTC.